Below are 16 T cell receptor beta chains sequenced from a single sample in a study of T cell responses to AZD1222 COVID-19 vaccine. Libraries were prepared by immunoSEQ multiplex PCR; TCRdb keeps only in-frame clonotypes and omits some of them. The sample carries about 100,000 clones, 85% to 95% recorded once. The sequences come from peripheral blood, collected 28 days after the second AZD1222 dose. The source is an adult who received the AZD1222 COVID-19 vaccine.

The CDR3 is CASSLRMGGREYF. As DNA, the CDR3 is TGTGCCAGCAGTCTGCGAATGGGGGGGCGCGAGTACTTC. The chain employs TRBV28 and TRBJ2-7; D perhaps matches TRBD2 (7 bases). CDR3 length equals 13 residues. Germline V gene data show CDR1 as MDHEN and CDR2 as SYDVKM. V was pared by 5 bases and J by 11 bases, with 19 bases between.

This chain connects TRBV5-1 to TRBJ1-1; 10 nucleotides match TRBD1. Trimming removed 7 bases from V and 7 bases from J; junction bases left unmatched: 10. This CDR3 region has 14 residues. Germline lookup yields CDR1 SGHRS and CDR2 YFSETQ. The CDR3 here is CASDRTGGYGEAFF. CDR3 bases: TGCGCCAGCGACCGGACAGGGGGTTACGGTGAAGCTTTCTTT.

The chain combines TRBV6-1 with TRBJ2-7, with 7 bases lining up with TRBD1. The CDR3 sequence is 16 residues long. V shed 3 bases and J 2 bases; nucleotides not matched to a gene: 10. Per germline, CDR1 MNHNS and CDR2 SASEGT. CDR3 residues: CASSDYPGTATYEQYF. In DNA form, the CDR3 reads TGTGCCAGCAGTGATTATCCGGGGACAGCCACCTACGAGCAGTACTTC.

This rearrangement joins TRBV5-1 to TRBJ2-7; 10 positions agree with TRBD1. CDR1 and CDR2 from the germline V gene are SGHRS and YFSETQ. With V trimmed by 3 bases and J by 3 bases, 6 bases remained unmatched. This CDR3 spans 15 amino acids. In DNA form, the CDR3 reads TGCGCCAGCAGCTCGACCAGGACAGGGGGCTACGAGCAGTACTTC. This sequence encodes CASSSTRTGGYEQYF.

The chain employs TRBV6-5 and TRBJ1-6; weak D call: TRBD1 (5 bases). Germline lookup yields CDR1 MNHEY and CDR2 SVGAGI. The V end lost 10 bases, the J end lost 7 bases, and 14 bases lay between the germline ends. This CDR3 comprises 13 residues. In nucleotides, the CDR3 is TGTGCCATCGGGGGACGGCGAAATTCACCCCTCCACTTT. It yields the protein CAIGGRRNSPLHF.

The CDR3 sequence is CAVTGGSGNTIYF. The CDR3 coding sequence is TGTGCCGTCACGGGGGGGTCTGGAAACACCATATATTTT. The chain employs TRBV28 and TRBJ1-3, with D maybe TRBD1 (5 bases). This CDR3 region has 13 residues. Trimming removed 11 bases from V and 1 base from J, with 12 bases in between. Germline V gene lookup returns CDR1 MDHEN and CDR2 SYDVKM.

V and J are TRBV19 and TRBJ2-4; a weak D match, TRBD2 (8 bases). The CDR3 is 19 amino acids. Trimming removed 8 bases from V and 0 bases from J, with 26 bases in between. Germline V gives CDR1 LNHDA, CDR2 SQIVND (reference sequence). For the CDR3, the DNA is TGTGCCAGTTCCCCCCTCGGACTAGCAGGGGGAGAAGCCAAAAACATTCAGTACTTC. The encoded protein is CASSPLGLAGGEAKNIQYF.

This clone was recorded only once. This chain joins TRBV6-5 and TRBJ2-7; 9 bases are a match to TRBD1. The ends lost 6 bases at V and 5 bases at J; junction bases unmatched: 8. The CDR3 totals 14 residues. CDR1 MNHEY and CDR2 SVGAGI come from the germline V gene. CDR3 region: CASRAGTGFHEQYF. The DNA for the CDR3 is TGTGCCAGCAGAGCCGGGACAGGGTTCCACGAGCAGTACTTC.

The chain combines TRBV10-2 with TRBJ2-3; 10 bases agree with TRBD2. The V segment lost 5 bases and the J segment 6 bases; nucleotides outside the gene matches: 8. The CDR3 has 15 residues. The germline V gene has CDR1 WSHSY and CDR2 SAAADI. The CDR3 sequence: CASSSPGAGGDTQYF. The DNA for the CDR3 is TGCGCCAGCAGTTCGCCGGGAGCGGGAGGGGATACGCAGTATTTT.

The rearrangement joins TRBV7-9 to TRBJ1-3; no clear D gene. V dropped 5 bases and J dropped 4 bases, with 9 bases sitting between them. CDR1 and CDR2 from the germline V gene are SEHNR and FQNEAQ (reference sequence). The CDR3 is made up of 13 amino acids. The CDR3 sequence is CASSDIGGNTIYF. DNA for the CDR3: TGTGCCAGCAGCGACATCGGGGGAAACACCATATATTTT.

V usage is TRBV7-9 and J usage is TRBJ2-3; 10 nucleotides align to TRBD1. The J segment lost 6 bases and the V segment lost 5 bases, leaving 14 bases of the junction unmatched. The length of the CDR3 is 17 residues. CDR1 and CDR2 from the germline V gene are SEHNR and FQNEAQ (reference sequence). CDR3 DNA sequence: TGTGCCAGCAGCGTGGGGGACAGGGGACTCGGACAGGATACGCAGTATTTT. Residues: CASSVGDRGLGQDTQYF.

The V and J genes are TRBV12-3 or TRBV12-4 and TRBJ1-1; 7 bases match TRBD1. Losses at the gene ends were 6 bases for V and 11 bases for J; bases not matched to a gene: 6. The CDR3 is 11 amino acids. The DNA of the CDR3 is TGTGCCAGCAGGACGACAGGGATCGCTTTCTTT. Its protein product is CASRTTGIAFF.

The CDR3 DNA reads TGTGCCAGCAGTTTCGTAAAGGGGGCGCAGTATTTT. As protein: CASSFVKGAQYF. The rearrangement joins TRBV12-3 or TRBV12-4 to TRBJ2-3; D is possibly TRBD1 (6 bases). Trimming removed 3 bases from V and 10 bases from J, with 11 bases in between. The CDR3 contains 12 residues.

The V gene is TRBV6-5, the J gene TRBJ2-3, with D maybe TRBD2 (5 bases). Germline V gives CDR1 MNHEY, CDR2 SVGAGI. V was clipped by 2 bases and J by 5 bases, with 11 bases between them. The CDR3 is 14 amino acids. The CDR3 is CASSYRRVGDTQYF. The CDR3, as DNA: TGTGCCAGCAGTTACAGGCGGGTTGGAGATACGCAGTATTTT.

J is TRBJ1-2 and V is TRBV4-3; TRBD1 matches at 7 bases. CDR1 is LGHNA and CDR2 is YSLEER in the germline V gene. J lost 4 bases, V lost 0 bases, and 8 bases had no gene match. The CDR3 has 16 residues. The CDR3 reads CASSQEWRGPFYGYTF. CDR3 coding DNA: TGCGCCAGCAGCCAAGAGTGGAGGGGGCCCTTCTATGGCTACACCTTC.

V usage is TRBV28 and J usage is TRBJ1-3, with D hard to call. Germline CDR1 and CDR2: MDHEN and SYDVKM. This CDR3 region has 13 residues. The V and J ends lost 6 bases and 0 bases respectively, with 6 bases between them. The CDR3 DNA is TGTGCCAGCAGCCTAGACTCTGGAAACACCATATATTTT. Translation: CASSLDSGNTIYF.